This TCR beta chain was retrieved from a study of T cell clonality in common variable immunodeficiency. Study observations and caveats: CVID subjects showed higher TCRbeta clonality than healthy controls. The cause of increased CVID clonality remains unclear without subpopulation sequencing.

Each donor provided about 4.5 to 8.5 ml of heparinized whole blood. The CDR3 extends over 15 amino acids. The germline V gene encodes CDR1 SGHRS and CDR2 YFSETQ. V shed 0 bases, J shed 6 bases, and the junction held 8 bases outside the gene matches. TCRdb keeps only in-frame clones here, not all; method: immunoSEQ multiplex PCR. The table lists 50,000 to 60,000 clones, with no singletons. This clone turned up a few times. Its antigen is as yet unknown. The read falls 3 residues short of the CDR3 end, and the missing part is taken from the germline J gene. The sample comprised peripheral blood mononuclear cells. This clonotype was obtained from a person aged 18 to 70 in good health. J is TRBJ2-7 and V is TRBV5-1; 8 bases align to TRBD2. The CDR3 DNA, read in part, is TGCGCCAGCAGCTTGGGTATAGCGGGACCCCGCGAG. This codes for CASSLGIAGPRE. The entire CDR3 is CASSLGIAGPREQYF.